This T cell receptor beta chain was profiled in a study of cytomegalovirus exposure and HLA in healthy donors. About the research overall: Within an early data release were roughly 83 million unique TCRs drawn from HLA-typed donors.

The CDR3 consists of 14 residues. Germline-derived CDR1 and CDR2 are SGHAT and FQNNGV. Unmatched junction bases numbered 7, after V lost 2 bases and J lost 8 bases. Overall study results and limits: Associated with cytomegalovirus, according to the listing, were around 170 TCR beta chains. TCR sequences were mostly rare, though some public TCRs occurred in many donors.

60 Vbeta and 13 Jbeta primers were used in PCR. Profiled with immunoSEQ multiplex PCR; TCRdb holds only in-frame clones, not every one. The sample lists about 52,000 clones; 55% to 85% were seen once. Points on this clone: What it recognizes is unknown.

The chain couples TRBV11-2 to TRBJ1-2, with 8 bases fitting TRBD1. Sample: PBMCs. This TCR was sampled from a woman aged 45-65 years in good health and CMV-seronegative. In DNA form, the CDR3 reads TGTGCCAGCAGCTTATCGCCGACAGGGGTGGGCTACACCTTC. It encodes CASSLSPTGVGYTF. The entire variable domain, with the rest obtained from reference TRBV11-2 and TRBJ1-2, is as follows: EAGVAQSPRYKIIEKRQSVAFWCNPISGHATLYWYQQILGQGPKLLIQFQNNGVVDDSQLPKDRFSAERLKGVDSTLKIQPAKLEDSAVYLCASSLSPTGVGYTFGSGTRLTVV.